This T cell receptor beta chain stems from a study of response to subunit inactivated influenza vaccine. Whole-study findings and limits: Researchers suggested that each seasonal influenza vaccination recruits few new T cells.

The germline V gene has CDR1 MGHRA and CDR2 YSYEKL. The CDR3 is made up of 17 amino acids. The V and J ends lost 0 bases and 1 base respectively, with 10 bases between them. TCRdb reanalysed the RT-PCR reads using MiXCR and keeps one entry per CDR3 protein. The table lists about 520,000 distinct CDR3 sequences, approximately 24% of them singletons, with 1.5% to 2% in the top ten. As concerns this clonotype: What it binds is not known.

The chain joins TRBV4-1 to TRBJ1-6, with TRBD1 as a possible D gene (5 bases). This sequence originates from a man aged 50 to 59 who received an inactivated influenza vaccine. The sequences come from CD4+ T cells sorted from PBMCs, collected about 5 days after vaccination. The CDR3 region is CASSQDSGLSYNSPLHF. DNA for the CDR3: TGCGCCAGCAGCCAAGACTCAGGGTTATCCTATAATTCACCCCTCCACTTT.